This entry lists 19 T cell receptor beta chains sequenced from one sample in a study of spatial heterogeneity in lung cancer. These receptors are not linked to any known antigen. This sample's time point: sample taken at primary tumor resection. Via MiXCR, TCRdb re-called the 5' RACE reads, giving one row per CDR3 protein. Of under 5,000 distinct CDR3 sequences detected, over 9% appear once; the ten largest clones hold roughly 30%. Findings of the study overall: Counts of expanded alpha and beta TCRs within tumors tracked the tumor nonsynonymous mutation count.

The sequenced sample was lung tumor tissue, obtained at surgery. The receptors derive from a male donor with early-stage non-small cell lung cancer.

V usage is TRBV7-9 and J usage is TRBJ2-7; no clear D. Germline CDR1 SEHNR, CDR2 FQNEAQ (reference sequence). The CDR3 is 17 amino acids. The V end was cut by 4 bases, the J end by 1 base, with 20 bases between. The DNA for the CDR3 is TGTGCCAGCAGCTCGATAAGAACTGGTCCCAATTCCTACGAGCAGTACTTC. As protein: CASSSIRTGPNSYEQYF.

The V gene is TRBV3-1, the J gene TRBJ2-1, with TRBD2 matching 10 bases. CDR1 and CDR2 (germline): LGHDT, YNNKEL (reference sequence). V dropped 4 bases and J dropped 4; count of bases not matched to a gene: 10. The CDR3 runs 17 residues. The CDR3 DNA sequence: TGTGCCAGCAGCCCGACTAGGCTAGCGGGAGAGTACAATGAGCAGTTCTTC. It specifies CASSPTRLAGEYNEQFF.

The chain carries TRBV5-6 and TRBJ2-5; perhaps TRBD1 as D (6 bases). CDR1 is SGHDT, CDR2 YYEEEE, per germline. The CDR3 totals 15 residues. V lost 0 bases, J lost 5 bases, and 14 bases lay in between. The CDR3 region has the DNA TGTGCCAGCAGCTTGGATGGGTCAGGGGCCGAGACCCAGTACTTC. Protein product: CASSLDGSGAETQYF.

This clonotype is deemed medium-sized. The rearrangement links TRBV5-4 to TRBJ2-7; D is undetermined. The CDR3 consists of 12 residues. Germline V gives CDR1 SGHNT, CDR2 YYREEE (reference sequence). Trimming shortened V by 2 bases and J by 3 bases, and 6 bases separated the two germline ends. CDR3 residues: CASSFHNYEQYF. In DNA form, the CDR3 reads TGTGCCAGCAGCTTCCATAACTACGAGCAGTACTTC.

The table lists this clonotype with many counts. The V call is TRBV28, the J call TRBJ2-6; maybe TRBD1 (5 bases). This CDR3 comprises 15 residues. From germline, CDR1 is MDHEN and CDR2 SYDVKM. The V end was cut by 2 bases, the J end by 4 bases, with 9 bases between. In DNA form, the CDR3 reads TGTGCCAGCAGTTTAGGACACCCCGGGGCCAACGTCCTGACTTTC. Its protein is CASSLGHPGANVLTF.

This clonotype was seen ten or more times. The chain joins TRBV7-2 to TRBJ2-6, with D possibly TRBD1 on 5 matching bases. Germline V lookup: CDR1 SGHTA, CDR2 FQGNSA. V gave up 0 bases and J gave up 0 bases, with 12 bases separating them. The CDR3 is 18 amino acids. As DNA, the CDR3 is TGTGCCAGCAGCTTAGCGCTGCAGGGCTCCTCTGGGGCCAACGTCCTGACTTTC. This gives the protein CASSLALQGSSGANVLTF.

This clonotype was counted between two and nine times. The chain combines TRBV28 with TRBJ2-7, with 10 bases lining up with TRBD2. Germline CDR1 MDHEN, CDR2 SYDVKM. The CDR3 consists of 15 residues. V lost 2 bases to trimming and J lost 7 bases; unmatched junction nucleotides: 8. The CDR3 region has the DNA TGTGCCAGCAGTTTAGTGCCTAGCGGGAGTCATGAGCAGTACTTC. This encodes CASSLVPSGSHEQYF.

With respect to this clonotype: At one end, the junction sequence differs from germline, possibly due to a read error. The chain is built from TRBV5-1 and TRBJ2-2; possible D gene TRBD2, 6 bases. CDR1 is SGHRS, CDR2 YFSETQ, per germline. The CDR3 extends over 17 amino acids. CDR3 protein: CTSSLAPLGGNTGELFF. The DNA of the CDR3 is TGCACCAGCAGCTTGGCGCCCCTGGGGGGAAACACCGGGGAGCTGTTTTTT.

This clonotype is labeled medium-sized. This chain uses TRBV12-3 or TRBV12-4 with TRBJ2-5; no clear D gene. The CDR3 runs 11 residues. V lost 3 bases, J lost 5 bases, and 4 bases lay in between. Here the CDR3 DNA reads TGTGCCAGCAGTTTTGGGGAGACCCAGTACTTC. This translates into CASSFGETQYF.

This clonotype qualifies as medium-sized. The CDR3 is CASSLGTAQYF. For the CDR3, the DNA is TGTGCCAGCAGCTTAGGAACGGCGCAGTATTTT. The V gene is TRBV11-2, the J gene TRBJ2-3; no firm D call. Trimming pared 1 base from V and 10 bases from J, leaving 6 bases between. This CDR3 contains 11 residues. The germline gives CDR1 SGHAT, CDR2 FQNNGV.

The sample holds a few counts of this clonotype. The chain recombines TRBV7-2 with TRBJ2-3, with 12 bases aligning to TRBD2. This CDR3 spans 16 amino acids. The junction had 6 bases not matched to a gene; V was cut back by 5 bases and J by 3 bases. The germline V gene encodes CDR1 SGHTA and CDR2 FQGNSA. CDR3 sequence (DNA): TGTGCCAGCAGCCCTCGACTAGCGGGAGTTACAGATACGCAGTATTTT. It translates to CASSPRLAGVTDTQYF.

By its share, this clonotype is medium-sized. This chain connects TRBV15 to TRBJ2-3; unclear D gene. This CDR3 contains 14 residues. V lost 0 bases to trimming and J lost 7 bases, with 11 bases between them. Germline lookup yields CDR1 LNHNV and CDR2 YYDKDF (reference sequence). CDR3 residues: CATSRDGPKYTQYF. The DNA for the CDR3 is TGTGCCACCAGCAGAGATGGACCCAAGTATACGCAGTATTTT. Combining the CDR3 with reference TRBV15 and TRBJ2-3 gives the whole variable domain DAMVIQNPRYQVTQFGKPVTLSCSQTLNHNVMYWYQQKSSQAPKLLFHYYDKDFNNEADTPDNFQSRRPNTSFCFLDIRSPGLGDTAMYLCATSRDGPKYTQYFGPGTRLTVL.

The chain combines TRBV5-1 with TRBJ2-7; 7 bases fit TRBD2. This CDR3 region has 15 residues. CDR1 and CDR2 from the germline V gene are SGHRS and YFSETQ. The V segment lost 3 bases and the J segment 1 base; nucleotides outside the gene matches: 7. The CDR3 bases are TGCGCCAGCAGCTCGGGGTCGGGACTATCCTACGAGCAGTACTTC. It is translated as CASSSGSGLSYEQYF.

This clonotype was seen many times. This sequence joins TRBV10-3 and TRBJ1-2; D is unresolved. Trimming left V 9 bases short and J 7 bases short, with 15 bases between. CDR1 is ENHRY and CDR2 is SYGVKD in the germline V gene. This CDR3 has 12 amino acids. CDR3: CAIRRPSGGYTF. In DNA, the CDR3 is TGTGCCATTAGGAGACCTAGTGGTGGCTACACCTTC.

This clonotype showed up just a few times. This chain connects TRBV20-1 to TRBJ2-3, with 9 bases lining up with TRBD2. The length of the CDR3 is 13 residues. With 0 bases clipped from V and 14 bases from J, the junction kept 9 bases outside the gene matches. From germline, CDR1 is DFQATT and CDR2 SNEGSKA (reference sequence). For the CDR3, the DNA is TGCAGTGCTAGAGATCGGTCGAGCGGGGGGACGTATTTT. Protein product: CSARDRSSGGTYF.

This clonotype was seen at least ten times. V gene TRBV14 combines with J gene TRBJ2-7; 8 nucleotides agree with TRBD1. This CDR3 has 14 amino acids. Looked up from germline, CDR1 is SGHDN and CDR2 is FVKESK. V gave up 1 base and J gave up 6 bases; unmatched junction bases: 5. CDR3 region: CASSQGSTGAEQYF. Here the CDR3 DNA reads TGTGCCAGCAGCCAAGGCTCGACAGGGGCCGAGCAGTACTTC.

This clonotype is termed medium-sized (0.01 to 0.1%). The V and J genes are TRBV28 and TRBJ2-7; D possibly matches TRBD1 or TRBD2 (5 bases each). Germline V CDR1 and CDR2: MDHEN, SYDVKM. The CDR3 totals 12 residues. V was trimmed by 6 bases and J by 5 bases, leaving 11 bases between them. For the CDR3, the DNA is TGTGCCAGCAGCGTGGGGGACCACGAGCAGTACTTC. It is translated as CASSVGDHEQYF.

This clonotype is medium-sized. The CDR3 spells CASSLTGDSPLHF. The CDR3 nucleotides read TGTGCCAGCAGCTTAACCGGAGATTCACCCCTCCACTTT. This chain connects TRBV7-9 to TRBJ1-6; D ambiguous. The germline gives CDR1 SEHNR, CDR2 FQNEAQ (reference sequence). CDR3 length equals 13 residues. With 2 bases removed from V and 8 bases from J, the gap between germline ends came to 7 bases. Full variable domain (rest looked up from reference TRBV7-9 and TRBJ1-6): DTGVSQNPRHKITKRGQNVTFRCDPISEHNRLYWYRQTLGQGPEFLTYFQNEAQLEKSRLLSDRFSAERPKGSFSTLEIQRTEQGDSAMYLCASSLTGDSPLHFGNGTRLTVT.

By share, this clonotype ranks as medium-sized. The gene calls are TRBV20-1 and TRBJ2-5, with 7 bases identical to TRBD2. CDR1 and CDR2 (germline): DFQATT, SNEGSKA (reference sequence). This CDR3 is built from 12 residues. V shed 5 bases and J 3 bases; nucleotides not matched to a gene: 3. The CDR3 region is CSAFGLEETQYF. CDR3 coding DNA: TGCAGTGCTTTTGGACTAGAAGAGACCCAGTACTTC.